This TCR beta chain was captured by sequencing in a study of shared clonotypes between healthy human individuals. Background on the study: CD4 naive and CD4 memory each took three plates per donor, while CD8 naive took two and CD8 memory one. General study findings and limits: Rarefaction indicated that sorted-subset sequencing remained incomplete although depth was large. Generally, naive subsets (rather than memory subsets) showed larger estimated richness.

The CDR3 is 13 residues long. Trimming removed 3 bases from V and 4 bases from J, with 9 bases in between. Germline CDR1 SGHTA, CDR2 FQGNSA. With respect to this clone: Its antigen is as yet unknown. Distinct nucleotide sequences in the sample also encode this CDR3.

Several immunoSEQ plates received, in even portions, the genomic DNA of each subset. The protocol was immunoSEQ multiplex PCR, while the TCRdb copy is restricted to in-frame clones and leaves out a portion. Found here are hundreds of thousands of clones, around 78% of them singletons; the top ten hold 1.5% to 2%. This sequence originates from a woman aged 25 to 39 in good health. The sequencing sample was made of memory CD4+ T cells sorted from blood. Subset meaning: CD45RA-negative fraction. This rearrangement joins TRBV7-2 to TRBJ1-2; weak D call: TRBD1 (6 bases). CDR3 loop: CASSLGGGYGYTF. CDR3 in DNA: TGTGCCAGCAGCTTGGGAGGGGGCTATGGCTACACCTTC.